Below are 27 T cell receptor beta chains sequenced from a single sample in a study of identical twins. TCRdb analysed the 5' RACE reads with MiXCR anew, one entry per CDR3 protein. The table shows 500,000 to 550,000 distinct CDR3 sequences, with approximately 22% occurring only once. This sample was also put to use in a study of T cells expressing NK-cell markers.

The sequenced sample consisted of CD4+ T cells sorted from blood. Receptors originate from a young woman in good health.

The chain combines TRBV7-2 with TRBJ2-2; 7 nucleotides line up with TRBD1. The germline gives CDR1 SGHTA, CDR2 FQGNSA. V lost 2 bases to trimming and J lost 10 bases; unmatched junction nucleotides: 13. The CDR3 spans 16 residues. Here the CDR3 reads CASSLRQGRRGVELFF. In DNA, the CDR3 is TGTGCCAGCAGCTTACGACAGGGTAGGCGTGGAGTGGAGCTGTTTTTT.

This chain links TRBV10-3 with TRBJ2-2; the D gene is possibly TRBD2 (6 bases). With 10 bases removed from V and 0 bases from J, the gap between germline ends came to 15 bases. This CDR3 is built from 15 residues. The V gene's germline CDR1 is ENHRY and CDR2 SYGVKD. The CDR3 DNA is TGTGCCACCTACGGGGGAGGCGCGAACACCGGGGAGCTGTTTTTT. Translating it yields CATYGGGANTGELFF.

This clonotype has just a few counts. The chain joins TRBV3-1 to TRBJ2-1; 7 nucleotides line up with TRBD2. The CDR3 contains 14 residues. The germline CDR1 and CDR2 sequences are LGHDT and YNNKEL (reference sequence). Trimming at V came to 3 bases and at J to 4 bases, leaving 3 bases not matched to a gene. DNA for the CDR3: TGTGCCAGCAGCCAGAGCGGGGCGTACAATGAGCAGTTCTTC. It yields the protein CASSQSGAYNEQFF.

This clonotype was observed a handful of times. The chain joins TRBV6-5 to TRBJ1-2; D is uncertain. Deletions cut 2 bases from V and 1 base from J, with 14 bases between. Germline CDR1 MNHEY, CDR2 SVGAGI. The CDR3 spans 16 residues. The CDR3: CASSYRITGLNYGYTF. The CDR3 DNA sequence: TGTGCCAGCAGTTACCGCATAACCGGGCTTAACTATGGCTACACCTTC.

J is TRBJ2-3 and V is TRBV6-1, with D perhaps TRBD1 (5 bases). This CDR3 is built from 13 residues. The germline V and J ends were trimmed by 9 bases and 0 bases, with 10 bases remaining between them. Germline V gene data show CDR1 as MNHNS and CDR2 as SASEGT. The DNA of the CDR3 is TGTGCCAGTGGGGCGCTGAGCACAGATACGCAGTATTTT. It codes for CASGALSTDTQYF.

This clonotype was picked up a small number of times. This chain joins TRBV6-2 or TRBV6-3 and TRBJ2-5, with a tentative D call TRBD2 (6 bases). CDR1 is MNHEY and CDR2 is SVGEGT in the germline V gene. Trimming stripped 2 bases from V and 4 bases from J, with 14 bases between. The CDR3 sequence is 15 residues long. The CDR3 nucleotides read TGTGCCAGCAGTTACGGCGGGGCCCGAGTAGAGACCCAGTACTTC. This sequence encodes CASSYGGARVETQYF.

The chain links TRBV5-6 to TRBJ1-6; D ambiguous. The CDR3 extends over 14 amino acids. V lost 2 bases and J lost 9, with 12 bases in between. Germline V gives CDR1 SGHDT, CDR2 YYEEEE. The CDR3 loop reads CASSFAAFGSPLHF. The CDR3, as DNA: TGTGCCAGCAGCTTTGCGGCTTTCGGTTCACCCCTCCACTTT. The complete variable domain, with remaining parts taken from reference TRBV5-6 and TRBJ1-6, reads DAGVTQSPTHLIKTRGQQVTLRCSPKSGHDTVSWYQQALGQGPQFIFQYYEEEERQRGNFPDRFSGHQFPNYSSELNVNALLLGDSALYLCASSFAAFGSPLHFGNGTRLTVT.

V is TRBV5-5 and J is TRBJ2-7, with D possibly TRBD2 on 5 matching bases. Germline V gene data show CDR1 as SGHKS and CDR2 as YYEKEE (reference sequence). V was shortened by 7 bases and J by 1 base, with 15 bases between the two germline ends. The CDR3 length is 14 residues. CDR3 sequence reads: CASSWGAISYEQYF. CDR3 bases: TGTGCCAGCTCCTGGGGAGCAATTTCCTACGAGCAGTACTTC.

This clonotype is a singleton in its sample. V is TRBV3-1 and J is TRBJ2-3, with 7 bases identical to TRBD1. The CDR3 covers 16 residues. Losses at the gene ends were 4 bases for V and 0 bases for J; bases not matched to a gene: 7. Germline-derived CDR1 and CDR2 are LGHDT and YNNKEL (reference sequence). This CDR3 is CASSLKGAGSTDTQYF. CDR3 nucleotides: TGTGCCAGCAGCCTCAAGGGGGCGGGCAGCACAGATACGCAGTATTTT.

This clonotype was counted ten times or more. CDR3 loop: CASSLLAGGRSEQFF. CDR3 nucleotide sequence: TGTGCCAGCAGCTTGCTAGCGGGGGGGCGCAGTGAGCAGTTCTTC. The chain uses TRBV7-2 and TRBJ2-1, with 12 bases fitting TRBD2. Germline V lookup: CDR1 SGHTA, CDR2 FQGNSA. V was pared by 3 bases and J by 9 bases, with 6 bases of the junction left unmatched. The length of the CDR3 is 15 residues.

This clonotype was picked up a small number of times. The J gene is TRBJ2-7, the V gene TRBV5-1; possibly TRBD2 for D (5 bases). Germline V CDR1 and CDR2: SGHRS, YFSETQ. V was clipped by 3 bases and J by 0 bases, with 13 bases between them. The CDR3 has 15 residues. The CDR3 reads CASSSGLNFSYEQYF. The DNA of the CDR3 is TGCGCCAGCAGCTCTGGACTTAACTTCTCCTACGAGCAGTACTTC.

This clonotype has at least ten counts. The chain links TRBV10-2 to TRBJ2-2; no reliable D call. The CDR3 extends over 13 amino acids. Germline values: CDR1 WSHSY, CDR2 SAAADI. Trimming left V 6 bases short and J 8 bases short, with 13 bases between. The CDR3 region has the DNA TGCGCCAGCAGCCCCCCAGTGGCTGGGGAGCTGTTTTTT. Its translation is CASSPPVAGELFF.

The J gene is TRBJ2-2, the V gene TRBV6-5; 8 bases agree with TRBD2. Trimming cost V 0 bases and J 4 bases; bases outside gene matches: 7. CDR1 is MNHEY and CDR2 is SVGAGI in the germline V gene. The CDR3 runs 17 residues. The DNA of the CDR3 is TGTGCCAGCAGTTACTCTTACCGGGAGGGTGGCACCGGGGAGCTGTTTTTT. This sequence encodes CASSYSYREGGTGELFF.

The chain is built from TRBV5-1 and TRBJ2-1, with unresolved D. V was shortened by 1 base and J by 6 bases, with 8 bases between the two germline ends. Germline-derived CDR1 and CDR2 are SGHRS and YFSETQ. The CDR3 length is 13 residues. The CDR3 reads CASSLSQSNEQFF. The CDR3 bases are TGCGCCAGCAGCTTGTCGCAGTCCAATGAGCAGTTCTTC.

In its sample, this clonotype was seen many times. The V call is TRBV11-3, the J call TRBJ1-1, with no clear D. Per the germline V gene, CDR1 is SGHNT and CDR2 is YENEEA. V was cut by 1 base and J by 1 base, with 4 bases left in between. CDR3 size: 13 residues. CDR3 loop: CASSLVSNTEAFF. DNA of the CDR3: TGTGCCAGCAGCTTAGTATCGAACACTGAAGCTTTCTTT.

This clonotype was seen only a few times. The chain carries TRBV20-1 and TRBJ2-3, with 8 bases aligning to TRBD2. The CDR3 covers 16 residues. Germline CDR1 and CDR2: DFQATT and SNEGSKA (reference sequence). V was pared by 1 base and J by 6 bases, with 12 bases of the junction left unmatched. This CDR3 is CSARGSGTRGRDTQYF. In DNA, the CDR3 is TGCAGTGCTAGAGGCTCCGGGACTAGGGGTCGGGATACGCAGTATTTT.

This clonotype turned up a few times. The chain employs TRBV25-1 and TRBJ1-2; D is uncertain. Trimming stripped 1 base from V and 7 bases from J, with 10 bases between. Germline CDR1 and CDR2: MGHDK and SYGVNS. The CDR3 contains 13 residues. The CDR3 bases are TGTGCCAGCAGTGAATTTGGCGGCGGTGGCTACACCTTC. Protein sequence: CASSEFGGGGYTF.

CDR3 sequence reads: CSARLGSYEQYF. The CDR3 DNA is TGCAGCGCCCGGCTGGGCTCCTACGAGCAGTACTTC. V is TRBV29-1 and J is TRBJ2-7; the D is unclear. Per germline, CDR1 SQVTM and CDR2 ANQGSEA. V gave up 7 bases and J gave up 0 bases, with 10 bases separating them. The CDR3 extends over 12 amino acids.

The chain's CDR3 is CSASRSGGSTDTQYF. For the CDR3, the DNA is TGCAGTGCTAGTCGGAGCGGGGGATCCACAGATACGCAGTATTTT. The gene calls are TRBV20-1 and TRBJ2-3; 8 nucleotides match TRBD2. Germline assignment: CDR1 DFQATT and CDR2 SNEGSKA (reference sequence). V dropped 3 bases and J dropped 2; count of bases not matched to a gene: 7. CDR3 size: 15 residues.

The V and J genes are TRBV20-1 and TRBJ2-6; no clear D gene. Germline CDR1 DFQATT, CDR2 SNEGSKA (reference sequence). The ends were cut back, 6 bases at V and 0 bases at J, with 9 bases in the middle. CDR3 length: 14 residues. CDR3 sequence reads: CSATNPSGANVLTF. In nucleotides, the CDR3 is TGCAGTGCCACTAATCCCTCTGGGGCCAACGTCCTGACTTTC.

The chain recombines TRBV5-1 with TRBJ1-2; perhaps TRBD1 as D (5 bases). The CDR3 contains 13 residues. Trimming stripped 4 bases from V and 4 bases from J, with 11 bases between. Per the germline V gene, CDR1 is SGHRS and CDR2 is YFSETQ. CDR3 loop: CASSPDMVYGYTF. CDR3 sequence (DNA): TGCGCCAGCAGCCCGGACATGGTCTATGGCTACACCTTC.

This clonotype was picked up a small number of times. This chain uses TRBV7-2 with TRBJ2-5, with TRBD2 matching over 12 bases. Germline CDR1 reads SGHTA; CDR2 reads FQGNSA. This CDR3 comprises 15 residues. The J segment lost 9 bases and the V segment lost 1 base, leaving 6 bases of the junction unmatched. This CDR3 reads CASSLELAGGVAQYF. The CDR3 nucleotides read TGTGCCAGCAGCTTAGAACTAGCGGGAGGAGTAGCCCAGTACTTC.

The V and J genes are TRBV20-1 and TRBJ2-1, with 9 positions matching TRBD2. V trimming: 2 bases; J trimming: 6 bases; junction bases outside the gene matches: 5. Germline assignment: CDR1 DFQATT and CDR2 SNEGSKA (reference sequence). CDR3 length: 14 amino acids. CDR3 in amino acids: CSARPGTSSNEQFF. CDR3 DNA: TGCAGTGCTAGACCCGGGACTAGCAGCAATGAGCAGTTCTTC.

The sample holds a few counts of this clonotype. The rearrangement joins TRBV9 to TRBJ2-1, with 11 bases aligning to TRBD2. V shed 4 bases, J shed 8 bases, and the junction held 14 bases outside the gene matches. This CDR3 is 17 amino acids long. Germline CDR1 is SGDLS and CDR2 is YYNGEE. DNA of the CDR3: TGTGCCAGCAGCACCTTATTTAGCGGGGGGGCAGTCGATGAGCAGTTCTTC. This codes for CASSTLFSGGAVDEQFF.

A few counts support this clonotype. This rearrangement joins TRBV9 to TRBJ2-7; 7 bases fit TRBD1. The length of the CDR3 is 14 residues. Germline lookup yields CDR1 SGDLS and CDR2 YYNGEE. Trimming removed 4 bases from V and 6 bases from J; junction bases left unmatched: 10. The CDR3 here is CASSPPTGSGEQYF. CDR3 nucleotides: TGTGCCAGCAGCCCTCCGACAGGGTCTGGCGAGCAGTACTTC.

A few counts support this clonotype. This chain uses TRBV5-1 with TRBJ2-1; TRBD2 matches at 9 bases. After removal of 3 bases from V and 7 bases from J, the junction contained 11 bases not matched to a gene. The CDR3 covers 16 residues. The germline gives CDR1 SGHRS, CDR2 YFSETQ. This CDR3 reads CASSWGLSGGINEQFF. The DNA for the CDR3 is TGCGCCAGCAGCTGGGGCCTTAGCGGGGGAATTAATGAGCAGTTCTTC.

The chain carries TRBV5-4 and TRBJ2-3, with 10 bases that match TRBD2. The CDR3 covers 16 residues. The V gene end was trimmed by 4 bases and the J gene end by 6 bases; junction bases not matched to a gene: 11. From germline, CDR1 is SGHNT and CDR2 YYREEE (reference sequence). The CDR3 sequence is CASSRLGLAEWDTQYF. The CDR3 DNA reads as TGTGCCAGCAGCCGCCTCGGACTAGCGGAATGGGATACGCAGTATTTT.